This T cell receptor beta chain emerged from a study of blood T cells in healthy people across ages. The CDR3 runs 15 residues. J gave up 4 bases and V 4 bases, and 4 bases lay outside the gene matches. Germline V gene data show CDR1 as LGHDT and CDR2 as YNNKEL (reference sequence). Study-wide points: Measured against age, TCR beta diversity per million T cells decreased in a roughly linear manner.

It was with a sample-barcoded 5' primer and a J-beta primer mix that a second PCR of roughly 7 to 12 cycles was run. Every sample gave at least 2.5 million paired-end reads containing CDR3. Each CDR3 protein is one row after TCRdb ran MiXCR on the 5' RACE reads. The table lists hundreds of thousands of distinct CDR3 sequences, around 48% of them singletons. Details on this clonotype: Its antigen is undetermined.

The extraction recovered at least 5.5 micrograms of total RNA per sample. Sequences were obtained from blood. The chain links TRBV3-1 to TRBJ2-1, with TRBD1 matching 10 bases. The sequence came from a man aged 25 to 40 in good health. In nucleotides, the CDR3 is TGTGCCAGCAGCCGGGACAGGGGCCGTTACAATGAGCAGTTCTTC. It specifies CASSRDRGRYNEQFF.